A selection of T cell receptor beta chains follows, all from one sample in a study of blood T cell repertoires in COVID-19. Clones were read by immunoSEQ multiplex PCR, and TCRdb kept only the in-frame ones, dropping some. The repertoire includes approximately 330,000 clones, approximately 86% of them detected once, and around 8.9% sits in the top ten. The sequenced material came from peripheral blood. The receptors stem from a man under 40 with COVID-19, enrolled during active disease. Both conserved end residues are part of each CDR3. The D gene is left open where the match is weak. Expanded clones get a size class; other rows say once, few or many, or leave the size out.

TRBJ2-5	few	-	TRBV11-2	CASSLDLTRGETQYF	TGTGCCAGCAGCTTAGATCTCACCCGGGGAGAGACCCAGTACTTC
TRBJ2-3	few	TRBD1	TRBV29-1	CSVEDATGGWTQYF	TGCAGCGTTGAAGATGCGACAGGGGGGTGGACGCAGTATTTT
TRBJ1-3	-	-	TRBV19	CASRFRGEFSGNTIYF	TGTGCCAGTAGGTTCAGGGGCGAATTCTCTGGAAACACCATATATTTT
TRBJ2-1	-	-	TRBV4-3	CASSQEPPLTGGPYNEQFF	TGCGCCAGCAGCCAAGAGCCCCCCTTAACCGGGGGGCCGTACAATGAGCAGTTCTTC
TRBJ1-1	-	-	TRBV5-6	CASSEAGEALITEAFF	TGTGCCAGCAGCGAGGCGGGGGAAGCTCTCATCACTGAAGCTTTCTTT
TRBJ2-3	-	-	TRBV5-4	CASSLLNGLSTDTQYF	TGTGCCAGCAGCCTGTTAAATGGACTTTCCACAGATACGCAGTATTTT
TRBJ1-4	-	TRBD1	TRBV6-5	CASSYSGQGFEKLFF	TGTGCCAGCAGTTACTCGGGACAGGGCTTTGAAAAACTGTTTTTT
TRBJ2-2	-	-	TRBV14	CASSPGLLNTGELFF	TGTGCCAGCAGTCCCGGGTTACTTAACACCGGGGAGCTGTTTTTT
TRBJ1-2	-	TRBD1	TRBV27	CASSLYPGQAYGYTF	TGTGCCAGCAGTTTATATCCGGGACAGGCCTATGGCTACACCTTC
TRBJ1-5	-	TRBD1	TRBV10-2	CASQGDSNQPQHF	TGCGCCAGCCAGGGGGACAGCAATCAGCCCCAGCATTTT
TRBJ2-1	-	TRBD1	TRBV6-5	CASSYSGTASYNEQFF	TGTGCCAGCAGTTACTCCGGGACAGCTAGTTACAATGAGCAGTTCTTC
TRBJ1-1	-	-	TRBV4-3	CASSLRDTFSFF	TGCGCCAGCAGCCTCCGAGACACCTTTTCTTTCTTT
TRBJ2-3	-	TRBD2	TRBV7-9	CASSQPGGDTQYF	TGTGCCAGCAGCCAACCGGGGGGAGATACGCAGTATTTT
TRBJ2-6	-	-	TRBV5-1	CASRGSAGGANVLTF	TGCGCCAGCAGGGGCTCGGCGGGTGGGGCCAACGTCCTGACTTTC
TRBJ1-1	-	TRBD1	TRBV6-5	CASSYGTGLTEAFF	TGTGCCAGCAGTTACGGGACAGGGCTCACTGAAGCTTTCTTT
TRBJ1-4	-	-	TRBV9	CASSPGVLSNEKLFF	TGTGCCAGCAGCCCAGGGGTACTTAGTAATGAAAAACTGTTTTTT
TRBJ2-5	-	-	TRBV7-2	CASSLGPWEETQYF	TGTGCCAGCAGCTTAGGCCCGTGGGAGGAGACCCAGTACTTC
TRBJ2-3	-	-	TRBV4-3	CASSQGYGDTQYF	TGCGCCAGCAGCCAAGGGTATGGCGATACGCAGTATTTT
TRBJ2-5	-	TRBD1	TRBV30	CAWSAYRGSLQETQYF	TGTGCCTGGAGTGCGTACAGGGGCTCCCTCCAAGAGACCCAGTACTTC
TRBJ2-3	-	TRBD2	TRBV27	CASSLIGLAGAQDTQYF	TGTGCCAGCAGTTTAATAGGACTAGCGGGAGCCCAAGATACGCAGTATTTT
TRBJ2-1	-	TRBD2	TRBV29-1	CSVAGTSLAREQFF	TGCAGCGTAGCCGGGACTAGCCTTGCCCGGGAGCAGTTCTTC
TRBJ2-7	-	-	TRBV30	CAWSVGGYSSYEQYF	TGTGCCTGGAGTGTAGGGGGATATAGCTCCTACGAGCAGTACTTC
TRBJ2-3	few	TRBD2	TRBV11-2	CASSPNLAGGDTQYF	TGTGCCAGCAGTCCCAATCTAGCGGGGGGAGATACGCAGTATTTT
TRBJ1-1	-	TRBD1	TRBV7-9	CASSTRQGAGEAFF	TGTGCCAGCAGCACCAGACAGGGGGCGGGTGAAGCTTTCTTT
TRBJ2-7	-	TRBD1	TRBV6-2/TRBV6-3	CASSYGDRDYEQYF	TGTGCCAGCAGTTATGGGGACAGGGACTACGAGCAGTACTTC
TRBJ2-3	-	TRBD2	TRBV7-3	CASSPRLAGDGGTQYF	TGTGCCAGCAGTCCCAGACTAGCGGGGGATGGTGGTACGCAGTATTTT